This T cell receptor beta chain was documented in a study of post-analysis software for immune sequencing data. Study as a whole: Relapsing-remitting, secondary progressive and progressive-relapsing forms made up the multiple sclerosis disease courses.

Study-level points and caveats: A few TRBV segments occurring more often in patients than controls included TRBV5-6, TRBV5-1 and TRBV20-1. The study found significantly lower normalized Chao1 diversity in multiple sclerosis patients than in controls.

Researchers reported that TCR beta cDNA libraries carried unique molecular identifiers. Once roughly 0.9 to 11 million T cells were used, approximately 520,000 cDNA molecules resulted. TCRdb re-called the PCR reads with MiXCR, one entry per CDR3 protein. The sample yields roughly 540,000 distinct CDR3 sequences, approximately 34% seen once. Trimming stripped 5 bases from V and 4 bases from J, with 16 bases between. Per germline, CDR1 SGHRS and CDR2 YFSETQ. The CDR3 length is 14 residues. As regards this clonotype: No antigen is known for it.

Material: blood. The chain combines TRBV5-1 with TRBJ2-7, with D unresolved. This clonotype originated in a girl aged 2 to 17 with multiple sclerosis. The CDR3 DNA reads TGCGCCAGCAGTATGGATCAGGCACCATACGAGCAGTACTTC. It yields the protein CASSMDQAPYEQYF.